The clone carrying this T cell receptor (beta chain) was picked up one time. Its cognate antigen is unknown. This entry is derived from a study of OX40 agonist ivuxolimab in advanced cancers. For the study at large: Hepatocellular carcinoma, melanoma, renal cell or head and neck cancer affected the dose-escalation patients. Three patients, one with hepatocellular carcinoma and two with cutaneous melanoma, achieved partial responses.

Findings of the study overall: Partial responders dosed at 0.1-3.0 mg/kg displayed clonal expansion ranking among the lowest. Among some nonresponders, normalized T-cell clonal expansion was also low.

Trimming took off 4 bases at V and 9 bases at J, with 10 bases between the two ends. The CDR3 extends over 11 amino acids. Per germline, CDR1 SQVTM and CDR2 ANQGSEA. Clones were read by immunoSEQ multiplex PCR, and TCRdb kept only the in-frame ones, dropping some. The table has about 45,000 clones, 80% to 90% seen once. The chain carries TRBV29-1 and TRBJ2-1; possibly TRBD2 for D (6 bases). The source is an adult with an advanced solid tumor such as melanoma, head and neck, liver or kidney cancer. Sequencing was performed on CD4+ or CD8+ T cells sorted from blood, taken in a trial of the OX40 agonist ivuxolimab. The CDR3 region is CSVALASEQFF. CDR3 nucleotides: TGCAGCGTTGCACTAGCTAGTGAGCAGTTCTTC.